The T cell receptor (beta chain) under discussion was sequenced for a study of CD8+ T cells in alopecia areata. Study background: Patients took tofacitinib for 6 to 18 months, followed by 6 drug-free months. Scoring of treated patients' severity used the percentage of affected scalp area. Study results and caveats: Many expanded lesional clones remained in scalp and blood on tofacitinib.

Regarding treatment: oral pan-JAK inhibitor, 5-10 mg twice daily. Comments on this clone: What it binds is not known.

Trimming at V came to 4 bases and at J to 4 bases, leaving 6 bases not matched to a gene. This CDR3 is 14 amino acids long. Germline V gives CDR1 SGHDT, CDR2 YYEEEE. RNA extraction and reverse transcription yielded cDNA as sequencing template. The assay was immunoSEQ multiplex PCR, and TCRdb's table has in-frame clones only and misses some. The sample consists of about 200,000 clones, more than 50% of them appearing once. This chain joins TRBV5-6 and TRBJ1-2, with 8 nucleotides matching TRBD1. Specimen: CD4+ T cells sorted from blood, collected at week 24, from a patient treated with tofacitinib. This clonotype was sampled from a human donor with alopecia areata. CDR3 protein: CASSDAGGLYGYTF. DNA of the CDR3: TGTGCCAGCAGCGACGCAGGGGGCCTCTATGGCTACACCTTC.